This is a list of T cell receptor beta chains from one sample in a study of identifying expanded T cells in peripheral blood. Some clones are missing from TCRdb's copy, which holds only in-frame ones; the method was immunoSEQ multiplex PCR. The profile shows some 100,000 clones, 80% to 90% of them singletons. Material: blood. These receptors all come from a person aged 18 to 70 in good health. Each CDR3 is given with its conserved first and last residue. D genes are given only for firm matches. Clone size is not always given. Where it is, it says once, few, many or a class for expanded clones.

j_gene	v_gene	d_gene	abundance	CDR3nt	CDR3aa
TRBJ2-3	TRBV27	NA	NA	TGTGCCAGCAGTTTCTCTCCGATTCGGCAGTATTTT	CASSFSPIRQYF
TRBJ1-5	TRBV9	TRBD1	NA	TGTGCCAGCAGCGTCGGGACAGGGCCTTATAGCAATCAGCCCCAGCATTTT	CASSVGTGPYSNQPQHF
TRBJ1-1	TRBV11-2	NA	NA	TGTGCCAGCAGCTTAGTGGAGGGGGTCGAAGCTTTCTTT	CASSLVEGVEAFF
TRBJ1-4	TRBV19	NA	NA	TGTGCCAGTAGTACTAGTGAAAAACTGTTTTTT	CASSTSEKLFF
TRBJ2-3	TRBV18	NA	NA	TGTGCCAGCTCGCCCCGGGACCCCACACAAGATACGCAGTATTTT	CASSPRDPTQDTQYF
TRBJ2-7	TRBV5-5	NA	NA	TGTGCCAGCAGCTCGACAGTTGACGAGCAGTACTTC	CASSSTVDEQYF
TRBJ2-3	TRBV9	NA	NA	TGTGCCAGCAGCGTAGAGTCTAGAGGTGGCACAGATACGCAGTATTTT	CASSVESRGGTDTQYF
TRBJ1-2	TRBV7-9	NA	NA	TGTGCCAGCAGCAGTCAGGCCCCCAATGGCTACACCTTC	CASSSQAPNGYTF
TRBJ1-6	TRBV18	TRBD1	NA	TGTGCCAGCTCACCAAATCCAGGGGGTATTGATTCACCCCTCCACTTT	CASSPNPGGIDSPLHF
TRBJ2-3	TRBV7-3	NA	few	TGTGCCAGCAGCTCCCGAGCGGTTCAGGGTACGCAGTATTTT	CASSSRAVQGTQYF
TRBJ2-2	TRBV7-2	NA	few	TGTGCCAGCATCCCGGGACTCAACACCGGGGAGCTGTTTTTT	CASIPGLNTGELFF
TRBJ1-4	TRBV7-9	TRBD1	few	TGTGCCAGCAGAGGGGGCAGGGGGAATGAAAAACTGTTTTTT	CASRGGRGNEKLFF
TRBJ2-5	TRBV7-9	NA	NA	TGTGCCAGCAGCCTTGCAGAGACCCAGTACTTC	CASSLAETQYF
TRBJ1-5	TRBV19	TRBD1	NA	TGTGCCAGTACCGCCCGGGACAGGGATCAGCCCCAGCATTTT	CASTARDRDQPQHF
TRBJ2-7	TRBV7-2	TRBD2	NA	TGTGCCAGCAGCACAGCGGGGTTGGGCTACGAGCAGTACTTC	CASSTAGLGYEQYF
TRBJ2-1	TRBV18	TRBD1	NA	TGTGCCAGCTCACCACCGGCGTCTCCCCCAGGGGGTGAGCAGTTCTTC	CASSPPASPPGGEQFF